The 21 T cell receptor beta chains below were found in one sample sequenced in a study of blood T cell repertoires in COVID-19. Some clones are missing from TCRdb's copy, which holds only in-frame ones; the method was immunoSEQ multiplex PCR. The table includes roughly 160,000 clones, more than 75% detected once. What was sequenced was peripheral blood. The source is a woman of 80 years or more with COVID-19, enrolled during active disease.

CDR3 sequence: CASPTGCSYNEQFF. CDR3 in DNA: TGTGCCAGCCCGACAGGATGTTCCTACAATGAGCAGTTCTTC. This chain joins TRBV6-4 and TRBJ2-1, with a tentative D call TRBD1 (6 bases). Germline CDR1 and CDR2: MRHNA and SNTAGT. V lost 8 bases, J lost 1 base, and 12 bases lay in between. This CDR3 has 14 residues.

A few counts support this clone. The CDR3 is CASSLGRVSQPQHF. The CDR3 nucleotides are TGTGCCAGCAGCTTGGGACGGGTGAGTCAGCCCCAGCATTTT. The genes are TRBV5-8 and TRBJ1-5; D remains unclear. CDR3 length equals 14 residues. Germline V CDR1 and CDR2: SGHTS, YDEGEE. The V gene lost 0 bases and the J gene lost 6 bases, with 10 bases spanning the gap.

The chain carries TRBV7-9 and TRBJ1-2; 11 bases are shared with TRBD1. Germline-derived CDR1 and CDR2 are SEHNR and FQNEAQ (reference sequence). The junction had 7 bases not matched to a gene; V was cut back by 6 bases and J by 1 base. The length of the CDR3 is 16 residues. This chain's CDR3 is CASSPGQGAYNYGYTF. In nucleotides, the CDR3 is TGTGCCAGCAGTCCTGGACAGGGGGCCTATAACTATGGCTACACCTTC.

The gene calls are TRBV6-5 and TRBJ2-7; 7 nucleotides match TRBD2. In germline, CDR1 is MNHEY, CDR2 SVGAGI. This CDR3 spans 14 amino acids. V was pared by 4 bases and J by 6 bases, with 9 bases of the junction left unmatched. The CDR3 loop reads CASSSDGLVREQYF. The CDR3 DNA follows: TGTGCCAGCAGTTCCGACGGACTAGTGCGCGAGCAGTACTTC.

The chain carries TRBV10-3 and TRBJ1-4; possibly TRBD1 for D (6 bases). Germline V CDR1 and CDR2: ENHRY, SYGVKD. Trimming took off 2 bases at V and 3 bases at J, with 13 bases between the two ends. This CDR3 has 16 amino acids. As DNA, the CDR3 is TGTGCCATCAGTGAGGAGAGGGGGTTTGCTAATGAAAAACTGTTTTTT. It encodes CAISEERGFANEKLFF.

This clone was observed a single time. The chain recombines TRBV9 with TRBJ1-1, with 7 bases that match TRBD1. The J segment lost 1 base and the V segment lost 3 bases, leaving 6 bases of the junction unmatched. The CDR3 covers 15 residues. The germline CDR1 and CDR2 sequences are SGDLS and YYNGEE. CDR3 protein: CASSGPGQENTEAFF. CDR3 nucleotide sequence: TGTGCCAGCAGCGGCCCAGGACAGGAGAACACTGAAGCTTTCTTT.

This chain joins TRBV29-1 and TRBJ2-2; D ambiguous. The CDR3 has 12 amino acids. Germline V CDR1 and CDR2: SQVTM, ANQGSEA. With 4 bases removed from V and 4 bases from J, the gap between germline ends came to 7 bases. In nucleotides, the CDR3 is TGCAGCGTTGCCCGCAGCACCGGGGAGCTGTTTTTT. Translating gives CSVARSTGELFF.

The genes are TRBV6-4 and TRBJ2-1, with a weak D call TRBD2 (5 bases). The CDR3 totals 14 residues. V was shortened by 0 bases and J by 8 bases, with 11 bases between the two germline ends. The germline gives CDR1 MRHNA, CDR2 SNTAGT. This CDR3 reads CASSDSLASYEQFF. As DNA, the CDR3 is TGTGCCAGCAGTGACTCGTTGGCTAGCTATGAGCAGTTCTTC.

The chain uses TRBV6-6 and TRBJ2-3; 14 bases map to TRBD2. V lost 6 bases to trimming and J lost 5 bases; unmatched junction nucleotides: 4. The CDR3 runs 15 residues. CDR1 and CDR2 from the germline V gene are MNHNY and SVGAGI (reference sequence). CDR3 residues: CASSRLAGGQDTQYF. The CDR3 nucleotides are TGTGCCAGCAGCAGACTAGCGGGAGGGCAAGATACGCAGTATTTT.

The sample holds one count of this clone. The chain combines TRBV2 with TRBJ1-1; a weak D match, TRBD1 (5 bases). This CDR3 is 14 amino acids long. In germline, CDR1 is SNHLY, CDR2 FYNNEI. The V and J ends lost 7 bases and 4 bases respectively, with 16 bases between them. CDR3 sequence: CASTTVGRGTEAFF. In nucleotides, the CDR3 is TGTGCCAGCACCACAGTGGGAAGGGGCACTGAAGCTTTCTTT.

V gene TRBV19 combines with J gene TRBJ1-1; D remains unclear. V dropped 7 bases and J dropped 0 bases, with 9 bases sitting between them. CDR1 is LNHDA, CDR2 SQIVND, per germline (reference sequence). The CDR3 sequence is 13 residues long. CDR3 region: CASMEEMNTEAFF. The DNA for the CDR3 is TGTGCCAGTATGGAGGAGATGAACACTGAAGCTTTCTTT.

This clone turned up a few times. The chain couples TRBV20-1 to TRBJ1-6; D uncertain. The CDR3 is made up of 15 amino acids. V lost 3 bases to trimming and J lost 9 bases, with 18 bases between them. The germline gives CDR1 DFQATT, CDR2 SNEGSKA (reference sequence). As DNA, the CDR3 is TGCAGTGCTAGTATCGAAAAATACTTCGGTTCACCCCTCCACTTT. It yields the protein CSASIEKYFGSPLHF.

The chain joins TRBV25-1 to TRBJ2-5, with TRBD1 matching 10 bases. V was clipped by 2 bases and J by 4 bases; unmatched bases: 4. Germline CDR1 reads MGHDK; CDR2 reads SYGVNS. CDR3 length: 15 amino acids. CDR3 nucleotides: TGTGCCAGCAGTGAACCAAGACAGGGGGCAGAGACCCAGTACTTC. Its protein product is CASSEPRQGAETQYF.

The V and J genes are TRBV14 and TRBJ2-1; the D is unclear. CDR1 and CDR2 from the germline V gene are SGHDN and FVKESK. Trimming removed 1 base from V and 9 bases from J, with 10 bases in between. The CDR3 contains 13 residues. CDR3 coding DNA: TGTGCCAGCAGCCAAGGGTACGTGCGTGAGCAGTTCTTC. It yields the protein CASSQGYVREQFF.

The V and J genes are TRBV4-3 and TRBJ2-1; 8 positions match TRBD2. CDR1 and CDR2 from the germline V gene are LGHNA and YSLEER. V lost 0 bases, J lost 7 bases, and 8 bases stayed unmatched. The CDR3 spans 16 residues. In DNA, the CDR3 is TGCGCCAGCAGCCAAGAGTCAAGCGGGAGCTATAATGAGCAGTTCTTC. Translating gives CASSQESSGSYNEQFF.

The chain is built from TRBV7-3 and TRBJ1-1; 8 nucleotides align to TRBD1. J lost 3 bases, V lost 5 bases, and 8 bases had no gene match. Germline V gene lookup returns CDR1 SGHTA and CDR2 FQGTGA. CDR3 length: 15 amino acids. The CDR3 DNA reads TGTGCCAGCAGCACCGGCACAGGGGGATACACTGAAGCTTTCTTT. Its translation: CASSTGTGGYTEAFF.

V and J are TRBV24-1 and TRBJ1-1, with D unresolved. The CDR3 spans 14 residues. In germline, CDR1 is KGHDR, CDR2 SFDVKD. Trimming cost V 0 bases and J 3 bases, with 7 bases left between them. CDR3 nucleotide sequence: TGTGCCACCAGTGATTTGGCGCATGACACTGAAGCTTTCTTT. Protein product: CATSDLAHDTEAFF.

In its sample, this clone ranks as large (0.1 to 1%). The rearrangement links TRBV4-3 to TRBJ2-7, with a tentative D call TRBD2 (6 bases). V was pared by 0 bases and J by 5 bases, with 14 bases between. The length of the CDR3 is 15 residues. Germline CDR1 is LGHNA and CDR2 is YSLEER. CDR3 sequence (DNA): TGCGCCAGCAGCCAAGACCCAGCGGGTGGGGACGAGCAGTACTTC. As protein: CASSQDPAGGDEQYF.

This chain connects TRBV7-9 to TRBJ2-1, with a tentative D call TRBD2 (5 bases). Trimming pared 2 bases from V and 10 bases from J, leaving 6 bases between. The CDR3 totals 11 residues. CDR1 and CDR2 from the germline V gene are SEHNR and FQNEAQ (reference sequence). For the CDR3, the DNA is TGTGCCAGCAGCTTACCGGGGGAGCAGTTCTTC. It codes for CASSLPGEQFF.

The V gene is TRBV10-3, the J gene TRBJ2-2, with D hard to call. The CDR3 length is 14 residues. Deletions cut 0 bases from V and 7 bases from J, with 9 bases between. Germline-derived CDR1 and CDR2 are ENHRY and SYGVKD. The CDR3 loop reads CAISESILRGELFF. The CDR3 nucleotides are TGTGCCATCAGTGAGTCGATCCTGCGCGGGGAGCTGTTTTTT.

This clone was observed once. The chain employs TRBV7-9 and TRBJ1-1; D not certain. This CDR3 is 12 amino acids long. Per the germline V gene, CDR1 is SEHNR and CDR2 is FQNEAQ (reference sequence). Trimming took 1 base from V and 8 from J, leaving 8 bases between them. The CDR3 DNA follows: TGTGCCAGCAGCTTAGGGAGAGAAGAAGCTTTCTTT. Protein product: CASSLGREEAFF.